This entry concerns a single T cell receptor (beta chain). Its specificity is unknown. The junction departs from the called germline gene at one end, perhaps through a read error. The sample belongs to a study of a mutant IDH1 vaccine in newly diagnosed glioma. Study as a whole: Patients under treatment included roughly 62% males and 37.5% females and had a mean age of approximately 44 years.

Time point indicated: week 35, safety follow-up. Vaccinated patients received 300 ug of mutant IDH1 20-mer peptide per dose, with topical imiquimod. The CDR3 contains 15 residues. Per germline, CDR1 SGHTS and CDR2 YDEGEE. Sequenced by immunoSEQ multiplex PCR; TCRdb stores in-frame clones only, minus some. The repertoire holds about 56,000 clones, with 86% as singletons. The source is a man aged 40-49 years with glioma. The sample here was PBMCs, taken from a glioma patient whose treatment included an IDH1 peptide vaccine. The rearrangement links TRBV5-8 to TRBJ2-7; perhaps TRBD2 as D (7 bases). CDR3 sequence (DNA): TGTGCCAGCAACTTGGGGGGGCCAAGCTCCTACGAGCAGTACTTC. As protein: CASNLGGPSSYEQYF.